These 18 T cell receptor beta chains were sequenced from one sample in a study of OX40 agonist ivuxolimab in advanced cancers. The repertoire was sequenced with immunoSEQ multiplex PCR; TCRdb's copy has only in-frame clones and lacks some. The repertoire holds roughly 70,000 clones, with 80% to 90% as singletons. Sample: CD4+ or CD8+ T cells sorted from blood, taken in a trial of the OX40 agonist ivuxolimab. These receptors originate from an adult with an advanced solid tumor such as melanoma, head and neck, liver or kidney cancer.

This rearrangement joins TRBV6-1 to TRBJ1-4; 9 bases align to TRBD1. J lost 8 bases, V lost 7 bases, and 11 bases had no gene match. The CDR3 is 15 residues long. CDR1 and CDR2 (germline): MNHNS, SASEGT. Written as DNA, the CDR3 is TGTGCCAGCACCTCCTCCGGGACAGGGTTCGAAAAACTGTTTTTT. Translation gives CASTSSGTGFEKLFF.

V gene TRBV18 combines with J gene TRBJ2-5; a possible D gene is TRBD2 (5 bases). This CDR3 spans 16 amino acids. Germline CDR1 reads KGHSH; CDR2 reads LQKENI. The ends were cut back, 1 base at V and 4 bases at J, with 16 bases in the middle. The CDR3 DNA reads TGTGCCAGCTCACCACAGGGTGGGATCGCGGGAGAGACCCAGTACTTC. It translates to CASSPQGGIAGETQYF. The full variable domain, its missing parts supplied by reference TRBV18 and TRBJ2-5, is NAGVMQNPRHLVRRRGQEARLRCSPMKGHSHVYWYRQLPEEGLKFMVYLQKENIIDESGMPKERFSAEFPKEGPSILRIQQVVRGDSAAYFCASSPQGGIAGETQYFGPGTRLLVL.

The chain couples TRBV6-6 to TRBJ2-2, with D uncertain. V gave up 0 bases and J gave up 2 bases, with 10 bases separating them. The CDR3 totals 16 residues. The V gene's germline CDR1 is MNHNY and CDR2 SVGAGI (reference sequence). Written as DNA, the CDR3 is TGTGCCAGCAGTTACTCTGGACGGAAAAACACCGGGGAGCTGTTTTTT. This sequence encodes CASSYSGRKNTGELFF.

Details on this clone: Different DNA sequences within this sample yield the same CDR3. The chain recombines TRBV6-5 with TRBJ1-3; 7 bases match TRBD1. J lost 6 bases, V lost 5 bases, and 4 bases had no gene match. CDR3 size: 13 residues. Per germline, CDR1 MNHEY and CDR2 SVGAGI. The CDR3 spells CASSPDRANTIYF. The CDR3 DNA follows: TGTGCCAGCAGTCCTGACAGGGCAAACACCATATATTTT.

The CDR3 region is CAISAGGSSYEQYF. The DNA for the CDR3 is TGTGCCATCAGTGCCGGCGGGAGCTCCTACGAGCAGTACTTC. V is TRBV10-3 and J is TRBJ2-7; TRBD2 matches at 7 bases. The trim removed 4 bases at V and 0 bases at J, leaving 3 bases unmatched. This CDR3 has 14 amino acids. Germline V gene lookup returns CDR1 ENHRY and CDR2 SYGVKD.

This rearrangement joins TRBV25-1 to TRBJ1-6; tentative D call: TRBD1 (6 bases). The CDR3 loop spans 15 amino acids. Germline CDR1 MGHDK, CDR2 SYGVNS. The V gene lost 5 bases and the J gene lost 9 bases, with 17 bases spanning the gap. The CDR3 DNA is TGTGCCAGCAGTCCTCGGCAGGGGAATAGTTCACCCCTCCACTTT. As protein: CASSPRQGNSSPLHF.

The chain employs TRBV11-3 and TRBJ2-1, with TRBD2 matching 9 bases. V was pared by 5 bases and J by 5 bases, with 7 bases of the junction left unmatched. The germline V gene encodes CDR1 SGHNT and CDR2 YENEEA. There are 15 residues in the CDR3. The CDR3 loop is CASSPGGGGHNEQFF. The CDR3 region has the DNA TGTGCCAGCAGCCCCGGCGGGGGGGGCCACAATGAGCAGTTCTTC. The full variable domain, its missing parts supplied by reference TRBV11-3 and TRBJ2-1, is EAGVVQSPRYKIIEKKQPVAFWCNPISGHNTLYWYLQNLGQGPELLIRYENEEAVDDSQLPKDRFSAERLKGVDSTLKIQPAELGDSAVYLCASSPGGGGHNEQFFGPGTRLTVL.

This chain uses TRBV16 with TRBJ1-2, with 8 bases aligning to TRBD1. V lost 3 bases, J lost 4 bases, and 1 base stayed unmatched. The CDR3 loop spans 13 amino acids. Germline loops: CDR1 KGHSY, CDR2 FQNENV. The CDR3 spells CASSQGQAYGYTF. The CDR3 coding sequence is TGTGCCAGCAGCCAGGGACAGGCCTATGGCTACACCTTC.

This sequence joins TRBV18 and TRBJ1-4; a weak D match, TRBD1 (5 bases). The V and J ends lost 5 bases and 8 bases respectively, with 12 bases between them. Germline V CDR1 and CDR2: KGHSH, LQKENI. The CDR3 runs 13 residues. The DNA for the CDR3 is TGTGCCAGCTCAGGTGGGGCGCAGGAAAAACTGTTTTTT. It is translated as CASSGGAQEKLFF.

This clone was recorded a few times. The chain links TRBV19 to TRBJ2-5; D is undetermined. The CDR3 contains 15 residues. V lost 7 bases and J lost 7, with 22 bases in between. Germline lookup yields CDR1 LNHDA and CDR2 SQIVND (reference sequence). This CDR3 is CASNRNLLQPWTQYF. The DNA of the CDR3 is TGTGCCAGTAACCGAAACCTATTACAGCCATGGACCCAGTACTTC.

This chain joins TRBV29-1 and TRBJ1-6; 7 bases map to TRBD1. Germline V gene sequence: CDR1 SQVTM, CDR2 ANQGSEA. V lost 4 bases, J lost 5 bases, and 2 bases stayed unmatched. The CDR3 extends over 13 amino acids. The CDR3 spells CSVGQGDNSPLHF. For the CDR3, the DNA is TGCAGCGTTGGACAGGGTGATAATTCACCCCTCCACTTT.

The chain recombines TRBV27 with TRBJ1-1, with D perhaps TRBD1 (6 bases). With 3 bases removed from V and 5 bases from J, the gap between germline ends came to 16 bases. CDR3 length: 15 amino acids. Germline V gene data show CDR1 as MNHEY and CDR2 as SMNVEV (reference sequence). The CDR3 DNA reads TGTGCCAGCAGTTTGGCAGGGGTAGATCATACTGAAGCTTTCTTT. Its protein is CASSLAGVDHTEAFF.

CDR3 sequence: CATRLGGVGGSETQYF. CDR3 in DNA: TGTGCCACCCGACTGGGTGGGGTGGGGGGGTCGGAGACCCAGTACTTC. The chain links TRBV10-3 to TRBJ2-5; 7 bases are shared with TRBD2. Germline V gives CDR1 ENHRY, CDR2 SYGVKD. This CDR3 is 16 amino acids long. Trimming cost V 10 bases and J 5 bases; bases outside gene matches: 19.

The rearrangement links TRBV9 to TRBJ2-7, with D possibly being TRBD1 (6 bases). Germline loops: CDR1 SGDLS, CDR2 YYNGEE. Trimming removed 0 bases at V and 2 bases at J, with 15 bases between. CDR3 size: 16 residues. CDR3 residues: CASSVEIWDKTYEQYF. DNA for the CDR3: TGTGCCAGCAGCGTAGAGATCTGGGACAAGACCTACGAGCAGTACTTC.

The chain couples TRBV6-6 to TRBJ1-1, with D possibly being TRBD1 (6 bases). CDR3 size: 13 residues. CDR1 and CDR2 (germline): MNHNY, SVGAGI (reference sequence). V was trimmed by 5 bases and J by 2 bases, leaving 9 bases between them. This chain's CDR3 is CASSTGSNTEAFF. The CDR3 bases are TGTGCCAGCAGTACAGGGAGTAACACTGAAGCTTTCTTT.

The rearrangement uses TRBV2 and TRBJ2-6, with D possibly matching TRBD2 (6 bases). This CDR3 region has 16 residues. From germline, CDR1 is SNHLY and CDR2 FYNNEI. Trimming left V 6 bases short and J 1 base short, with 13 bases between. CDR3 nucleotides: TGTGCCAGCAGCAGGGACTCTACTTCTGGGGCCAACGTCCTGACTTTC. Its protein product is CASSRDSTSGANVLTF.

This rearrangement joins TRBV6-6 to TRBJ1-1; possibly TRBD1 for D (6 bases). The germline CDR1 and CDR2 sequences are MNHNY and SVGAGI (reference sequence). The CDR3 is made up of 13 amino acids. Trimming left V 5 bases short and J 6 bases short, with 13 bases between. The CDR3 protein is CASSTGQLAEAFF. The DNA of the CDR3 is TGTGCCAGCAGTACAGGACAGCTAGCTGAAGCTTTCTTT.

V gene TRBV27 combines with J gene TRBJ2-7, with TRBD1 matching over 9 bases. The CDR3 length is 16 residues. Looked up from germline, CDR1 is MNHEY and CDR2 is SMNVEV (reference sequence). The trim removed 2 bases at V and 2 bases at J, leaving 7 bases unmatched. The chain's CDR3 is CASSLAPGQGPYEQYF. The CDR3 nucleotides are TGTGCCAGCAGTTTAGCACCGGGACAGGGACCCTACGAGCAGTACTTC.